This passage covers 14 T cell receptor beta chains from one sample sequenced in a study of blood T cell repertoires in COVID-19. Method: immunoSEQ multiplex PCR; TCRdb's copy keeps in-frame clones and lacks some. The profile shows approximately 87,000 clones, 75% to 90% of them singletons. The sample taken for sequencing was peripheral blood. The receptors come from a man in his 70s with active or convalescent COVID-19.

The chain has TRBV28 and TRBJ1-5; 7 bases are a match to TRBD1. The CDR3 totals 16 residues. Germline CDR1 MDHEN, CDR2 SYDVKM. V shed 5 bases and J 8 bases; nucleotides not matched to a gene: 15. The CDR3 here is CASSPGGTVGLEPQHF. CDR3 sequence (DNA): TGTGCCAGCAGTCCAGGAGGGACAGTAGGCCTGGAGCCCCAGCATTTT.

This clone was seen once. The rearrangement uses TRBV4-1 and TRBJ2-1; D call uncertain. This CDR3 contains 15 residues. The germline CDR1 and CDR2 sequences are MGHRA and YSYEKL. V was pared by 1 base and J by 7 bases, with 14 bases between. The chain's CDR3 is CASSQVPALKNEQFF. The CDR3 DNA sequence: TGCGCCAGCAGCCAAGTACCAGCGCTGAAGAATGAGCAGTTCTTC.

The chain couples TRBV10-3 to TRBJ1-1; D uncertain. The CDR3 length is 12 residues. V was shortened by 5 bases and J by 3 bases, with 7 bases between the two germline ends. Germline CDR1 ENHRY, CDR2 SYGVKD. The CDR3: CAISRVDTEAFF. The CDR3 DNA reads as TGTGCCATCAGTAGAGTTGACACTGAAGCTTTCTTT.

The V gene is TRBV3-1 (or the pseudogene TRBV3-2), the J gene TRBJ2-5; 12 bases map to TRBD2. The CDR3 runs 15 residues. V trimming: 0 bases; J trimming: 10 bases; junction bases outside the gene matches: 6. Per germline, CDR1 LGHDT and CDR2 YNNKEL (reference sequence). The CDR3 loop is CASSQDLAGGPGQYF. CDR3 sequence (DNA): TGTGCCAGCAGCCAAGACCTAGCGGGAGGGCCGGGCCAGTACTTC.

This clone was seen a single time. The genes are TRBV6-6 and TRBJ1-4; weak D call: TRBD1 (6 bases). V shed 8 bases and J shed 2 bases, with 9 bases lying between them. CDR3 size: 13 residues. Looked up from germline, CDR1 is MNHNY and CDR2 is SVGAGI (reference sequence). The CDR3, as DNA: TGTGCCAGCGTCAGGGGTACTAATGAAAAACTGTTTTTT. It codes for CASVRGTNEKLFF.

The CDR3: CASTLRTSVNNEQFF. The CDR3 bases are TGTGCCAGTACCTTACGGACTAGCGTTAACAATGAGCAGTTCTTC. This chain connects TRBV19 to TRBJ2-1; the match to TRBD2 covers 9 bases. The CDR3 extends over 15 amino acids. CDR1 LNHDA and CDR2 SQIVND come from the germline V gene (reference sequence). V was pared by 7 bases and J by 5 bases, with 9 bases of the junction left unmatched.

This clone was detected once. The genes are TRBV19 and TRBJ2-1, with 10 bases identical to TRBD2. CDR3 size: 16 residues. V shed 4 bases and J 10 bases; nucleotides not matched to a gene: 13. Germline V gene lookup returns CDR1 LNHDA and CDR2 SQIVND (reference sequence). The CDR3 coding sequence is TGTGCCAGTAGTACCCGAGCGGGAGGGCTGCGGGAGGAGCAGTTCTTC. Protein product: CASSTRAGGLREEQFF. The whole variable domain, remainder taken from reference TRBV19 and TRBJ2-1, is DGGITQSPKYLFRKEGQNVTLSCEQNLNHDAMYWYRQDPGQGLRLIYYSQIVNDFQKGDIAEGYSVSREKKESFPLTVTSAQKNPTAFYLCASSTRAGGLREEQFFGPGTRLTVL.

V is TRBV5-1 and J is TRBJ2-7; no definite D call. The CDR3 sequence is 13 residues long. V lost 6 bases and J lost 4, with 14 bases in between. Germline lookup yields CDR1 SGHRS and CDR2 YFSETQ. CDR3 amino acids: CASTETGLYEQYF. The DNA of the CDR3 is TGCGCCAGCACCGAGACTGGATTGTACGAGCAGTACTTC.

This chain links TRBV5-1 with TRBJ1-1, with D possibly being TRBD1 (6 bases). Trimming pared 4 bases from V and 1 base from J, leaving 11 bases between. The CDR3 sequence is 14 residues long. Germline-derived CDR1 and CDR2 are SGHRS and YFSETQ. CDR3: CASSDAQGNTEAFF. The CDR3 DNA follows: TGCGCCAGCAGCGACGCACAGGGGAACACTGAAGCTTTCTTT.

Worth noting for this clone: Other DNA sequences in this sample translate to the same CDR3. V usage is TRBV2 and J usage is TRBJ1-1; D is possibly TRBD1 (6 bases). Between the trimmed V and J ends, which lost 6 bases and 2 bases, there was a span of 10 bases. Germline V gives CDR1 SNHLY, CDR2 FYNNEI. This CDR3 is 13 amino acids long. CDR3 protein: CASRRGGNTEAFF. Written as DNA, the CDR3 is TGTGCCAGCAGGAGGGGGGGAAACACTGAAGCTTTCTTT.

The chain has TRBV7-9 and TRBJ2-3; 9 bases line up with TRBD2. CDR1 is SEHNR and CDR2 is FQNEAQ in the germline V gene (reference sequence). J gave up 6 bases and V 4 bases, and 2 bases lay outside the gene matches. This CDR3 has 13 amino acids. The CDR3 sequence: CASSSLAGDTQYF. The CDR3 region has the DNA TGTGCCAGCAGCTCGCTAGCGGGGGATACGCAGTATTTT.

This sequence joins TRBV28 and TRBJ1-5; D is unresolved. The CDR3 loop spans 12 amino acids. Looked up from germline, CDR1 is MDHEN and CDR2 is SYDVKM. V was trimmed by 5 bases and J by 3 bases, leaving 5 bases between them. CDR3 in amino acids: CASSPLNQPQHF. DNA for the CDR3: TGTGCCAGCAGTCCACTCAATCAGCCCCAGCATTTT.

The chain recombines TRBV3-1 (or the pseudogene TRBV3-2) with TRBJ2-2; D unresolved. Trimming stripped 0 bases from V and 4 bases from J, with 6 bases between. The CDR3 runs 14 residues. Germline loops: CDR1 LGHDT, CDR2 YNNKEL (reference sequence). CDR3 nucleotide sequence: TGTGCCAGCAGCCAAGATCGACTCACCGGGGAGCTGTTTTTT. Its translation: CASSQDRLTGELFF.

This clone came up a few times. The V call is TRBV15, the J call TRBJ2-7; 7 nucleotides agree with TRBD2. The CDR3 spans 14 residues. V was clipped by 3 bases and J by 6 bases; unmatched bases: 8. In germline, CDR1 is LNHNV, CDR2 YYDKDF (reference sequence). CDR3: CATSRSGGSGEQYF. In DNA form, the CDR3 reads TGTGCCACCAGCAGGTCCGGGGGGAGCGGCGAGCAGTACTTC. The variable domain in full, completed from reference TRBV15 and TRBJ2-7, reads DAMVIQNPRYQVTQFGKPVTLSCSQTLNHNVMYWYQQKSSQAPKLLFHYYDKDFNNEADTPDNFQSRRPNTSFCFLDIRSPGLGDTAMYLCATSRSGGSGEQYFGPGTRLTVT.